Shown below are 3 T cell receptor beta chains from a single sample sequenced in a study of T-cell memory formation after mild COVID-19. TCRdb analysed the 5' RACE reads with MiXCR anew, one entry per CDR3 protein. The table shows under 85,000 distinct CDR3 sequences, with about 15% occurring only once. Sequences were obtained from PBMCs or a T cell subset sorted from them (not recorded which). The receptors derive from an adult woman who had mild COVID-19 (a few samples of this study predate the infection). Cell type and time point are not known.

J is TRBJ2-5 and V is TRBV4-1; 9 bases are a match to TRBD2. The CDR3 is 16 amino acids. V lost 4 bases to trimming and J lost 5 bases; unmatched junction nucleotides: 11. CDR1 and CDR2 (germline): MGHRA, YSYEKL. CDR3 protein: CASSPGGAGGVETQYF. Here the CDR3 DNA reads TGCGCCAGCAGCCCGGGGGGAGCGGGGGGAGTGGAGACCCAGTACTTC.

The chain combines TRBV7-9 with TRBJ2-2; D not certain. V lost 6 bases and J lost 5, with 10 bases in between. Germline CDR1 is SEHNR and CDR2 is FQNEAQ (reference sequence). The CDR3 has 13 amino acids. CDR3 protein: CASRPRQTGELFF. The CDR3 DNA sequence: TGTGCCAGCAGGCCCAGGCAGACCGGGGAGCTGTTTTTT. The variable domain in full, completed from reference TRBV7-9 and TRBJ2-2, reads DTGVSQNPRHKITKRGQNVTFRCDPISEHNRLYWYRQTLGQGPEFLTYFQNEAQLEKSRLLSDRFSAERPKGSFSTLEIQRTEQGDSAMYLCASRPRQTGELFFGEGSRLTVL.

This chain uses TRBV20-1 with TRBJ2-5; a possible D gene is TRBD2 (6 bases). V was trimmed by 0 bases and J by 2 bases, leaving 16 bases between them. This CDR3 is 16 amino acids long. In germline, CDR1 is DFQATT, CDR2 SNEGSKA (reference sequence). CDR3 nucleotide sequence: TGCAGTGCTAGAGACGGAAGGAGGAGCGGGCAAGAGACCCAGTACTTC. Amino acid sequence: CSARDGRRSGQETQYF.